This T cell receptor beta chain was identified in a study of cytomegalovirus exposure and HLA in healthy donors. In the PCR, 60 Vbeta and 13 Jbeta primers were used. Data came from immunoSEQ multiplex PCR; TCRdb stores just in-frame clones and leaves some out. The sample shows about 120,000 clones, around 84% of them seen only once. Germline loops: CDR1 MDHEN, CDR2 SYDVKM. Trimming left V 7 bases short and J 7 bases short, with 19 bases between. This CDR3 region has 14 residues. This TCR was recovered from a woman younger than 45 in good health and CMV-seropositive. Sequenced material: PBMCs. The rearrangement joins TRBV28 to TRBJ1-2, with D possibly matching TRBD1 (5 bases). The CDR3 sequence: CASTNPWRGAGYTF. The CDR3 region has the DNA TGTGCCAGCACCAACCCCTGGAGGGGAGCTGGCTACACCTTC.